The clone carrying this TCR beta chain is medium-sized (0.01 to 0.1%). Its antigen is currently unknown. The record originates from a study of breast tumors, draining lymph nodes, adjacent tissues. This CDR3 spans 12 amino acids. Trimming pared 1 base from V and 6 bases from J, leaving 8 bases between. Germline lookup yields CDR1 SQVTM and CDR2 ANQGSEA. TCRdb processed the multiplex PCR reads anew with MiXCR; each CDR3 protein has one entry. The profile shows about 15,000 distinct CDR3 sequences, approximately 42% of them singletons. Study outcomes and limitations: Compared with basal-like, luminal-like tumors shared significantly more repertoire with nontumor tissue.

The gene calls are TRBV29-1 and TRBJ2-3, with D possibly being TRBD1 or TRBD2 (5 bases each). The TCR originated in a female donor with breast cancer. Some clones in this sample may be carry-over from other donors' samples. Sequencing was done on a sample of tumor-adjacent breast tissue. CDR3 sequence reads: CSVEGGTDTQYF. The CDR3, as DNA: TGCAGCGTTGAAGGGGGGACGGATACGCAGTATTTT.